This T cell receptor beta chain was recovered during a study of T cell repertoires in cytomegalovirus infection. Overall study: The study used recently identified HLA-C-restricted and well-studied HLA-B-restricted CMV epitopes. Public TCR beta signatures indicated both CMV infection and matching HLA type. Study-level results: HLA-C-restricted CMV clonotypes gave the most frequent clonotype in two of eight donors. Identification of carriers of CMV plus the relevant HLA was achieved through cumulative public TCR beta family frequency.

CDR3 size: 14 residues. Germline V gene sequence: CDR1 SQVTM, CDR2 ANQGSEA. V lost 6 bases and J lost 4; bases outside the gene matches: 9. This clonotype was counted a few times. The antigen is unknown. TCRdb passed the reads through MiXCR, listing each CDR3 protein once. Among 300,000 to 400,000 distinct CDR3 sequences listed, 20% to 25% were seen once. The clonotype was recovered from a human donor in good health (CMV status not recorded). Some clones in this sample may be carry-over from other donors' samples. The J gene is TRBJ1-1, the V gene TRBV29-1, with 9 bases identical to TRBD1. This specimen was cultured PBMCs, taken from culture after CMV antigen stimulation. Here the CDR3 reads CSVVYGTGFTEAFF. Written as DNA, the CDR3 is TGCAGCGTAGTGTATGGGACAGGGTTCACTGAAGCTTTCTTT.